A single T cell receptor (beta chain) is shown here with its context. What it binds is not known. The data were taken from a study of early T cells in non-severe SARS-CoV-2 infection. Study conclusions and caveats: Private and CD4 specificities were missed by VDJdb matching, which favored anti-spike CD8 responses.

The CDR3 extends over 16 amino acids. The trim removed 5 bases at V and 9 bases at J, leaving 13 bases unmatched. CDR1 and CDR2 from the germline V gene are SGHTA and FQGNSA. TCRdb recomputed calls from the 5' RACE reads with MiXCR, one row per CDR3 protein. The sample consists of approximately 71,000 distinct CDR3 sequences, around 12% of them appearing once. Sequences were derived from whole blood, sampled at baseline. This clonotype was sampled from an adult who was a healthcare worker with PCR-confirmed SARS-CoV-2 infection or an uninfected control (not recorded which). This rearrangement joins TRBV7-2 to TRBJ2-2; 9 nucleotides line up with TRBD1. CDR3 coding DNA: TGTGCCAGCAGCCCCTTAGCTACAGGGGGCTTCAGGGAGCTGTTTTTT. Protein sequence: CASSPLATGGFRELFF.